This T cell receptor (beta chain) is from a study of blood T cell repertoires in COVID-19. Overall study context: Samples representing acute and convalescent COVID-19 were sourced from the United States, Italy and Spain. T cells, B-cell-depleted T cells, or PBMCs supplied cDNA or gDNA.

Source study methods: Estimates of nucleated cell counts were drawn from the amplification of reference gene primers. Assay used: immunoSEQ multiplex PCR; TCRdb lists only in-frame clones, some missing. V and J calls plus clone size are reproduced from that table; the DNA served to infer D and trimming. The sample shows tens of thousands of clones, just under 85% of them seen only once. V gave up 0 bases and J gave up 6 bases, with 11 bases separating them. Germline-derived CDR1 and CDR2 are LGHDT and YNNKEL (reference sequence). There are 14 residues in the CDR3. The source of this sequence is a man aged 70-80 years with acute or convalescent COVID-19. The V and J genes are TRBV3-1 (or the pseudogene TRBV3-2) and TRBJ1-2; maybe TRBD1 (6 bases). Source material: peripheral blood. The DNA of the CDR3 is TGTGCCAGCAGCCAAGATTACAGGGATAATGGCTACACCTTC. Translated: CASSQDYRDNGYTF.